This T cell receptor (beta chain) was obtained from a study of T cells in localized non-small cell lung cancer. Comment on this clone: Antigen unknown.

V was pared by 2 bases and J by 1 base, with 5 bases between. This CDR3 is built from 13 residues. CDR1 and CDR2 from the germline V gene are SGHDN and FVKESK. Overall study findings and caveats: Among the tissues sampled, uninvolved adjacent lung had the highest T cell clonality, above tumor. Across samples, adjacent lung featured a median approximately 60 of the top 100 tumor clones.

Repertoires were generated with immunoSEQ multiplex PCR, while TCRdb's copy carries only in-frame clones and drops some. This table has under 40,000 clones, around 79% appearing once. The specimen comprised peripheral blood, sampled before any cancer treatment. The TCR was taken from a male donor at least 60 years old with stage III squamous cell lung carcinoma. This rearrangement joins TRBV14 to TRBJ1-2; D gene unclear. The CDR3: CASSQKINYGYTF. The CDR3 DNA sequence: TGTGCCAGCAGCCAAAAGATTAACTATGGCTACACCTTC.